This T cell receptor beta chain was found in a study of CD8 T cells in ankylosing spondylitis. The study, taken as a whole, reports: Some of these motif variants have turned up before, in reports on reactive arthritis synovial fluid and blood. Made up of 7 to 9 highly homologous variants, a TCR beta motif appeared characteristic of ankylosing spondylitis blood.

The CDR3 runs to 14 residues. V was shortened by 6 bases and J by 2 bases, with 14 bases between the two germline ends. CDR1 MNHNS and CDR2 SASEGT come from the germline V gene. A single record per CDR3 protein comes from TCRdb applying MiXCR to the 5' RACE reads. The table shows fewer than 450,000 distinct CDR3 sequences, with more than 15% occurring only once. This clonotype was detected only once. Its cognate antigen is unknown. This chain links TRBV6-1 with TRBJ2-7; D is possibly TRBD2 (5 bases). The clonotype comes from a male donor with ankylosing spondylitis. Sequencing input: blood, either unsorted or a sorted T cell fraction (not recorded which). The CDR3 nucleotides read TGTGCCAGCAGGTCGTTAACTAGTCCCTACGAGCAGTACTTC. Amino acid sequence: CASRSLTSPYEQYF.